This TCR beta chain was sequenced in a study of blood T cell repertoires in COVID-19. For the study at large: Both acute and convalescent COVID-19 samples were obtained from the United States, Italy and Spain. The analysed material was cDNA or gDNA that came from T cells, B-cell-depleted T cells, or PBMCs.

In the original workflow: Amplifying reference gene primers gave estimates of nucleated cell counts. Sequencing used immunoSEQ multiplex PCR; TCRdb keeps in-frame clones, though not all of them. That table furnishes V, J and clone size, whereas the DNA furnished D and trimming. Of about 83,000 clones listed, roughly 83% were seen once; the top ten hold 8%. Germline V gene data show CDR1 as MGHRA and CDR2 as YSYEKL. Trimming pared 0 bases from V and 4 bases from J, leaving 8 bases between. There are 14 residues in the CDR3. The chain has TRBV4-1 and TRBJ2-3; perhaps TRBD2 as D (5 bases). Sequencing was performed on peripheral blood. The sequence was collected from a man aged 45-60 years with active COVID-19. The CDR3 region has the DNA TGCGCCAGCAGCCAAGATCTCGGGGCAGATACGCAGTATTTT. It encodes CASSQDLGADTQYF.